Below are 2 T cell receptor beta chains sequenced from a single sample in a study of cytomegalovirus exposure and HLA in healthy donors. The PCR ran on 60 Vbeta and 13 Jbeta primers. The repertoire was sequenced with immunoSEQ multiplex PCR; TCRdb's copy has only in-frame clones and lacks some. This sample has about 160,000 clones, with about 80% found just once. The sample consisted of PBMCs. The receptors derive from a man aged 25-45 years in good health and CMV-seronegative.

The V call is TRBV7-8, the J call TRBJ1-3; 7 bases agree with TRBD1. From germline, CDR1 is SGHVS and CDR2 FQNEAQ. The trim removed 5 bases at V and 0 bases at J, leaving 4 bases unmatched. This CDR3 contains 15 residues. This chain's CDR3 is CASSPRGISGNTIYF. The CDR3 DNA follows: TGTGCCAGCAGCCCCAGGGGGATCTCTGGAAACACCATATATTTT.

This chain connects TRBV4-3 to TRBJ1-5; D is ambiguous. Per the germline V gene, CDR1 is LGHNA and CDR2 is YSLEER. Trimming removed 0 bases from V and 7 bases from J, with 19 bases in between. The CDR3 totals 17 residues. The CDR3 bases are TGCGCCAGCAGCCAAGATTTGGGTGGGCTGGGTGGACAGCCCCAGCATTTT. It encodes CASSQDLGGLGGQPQHF.